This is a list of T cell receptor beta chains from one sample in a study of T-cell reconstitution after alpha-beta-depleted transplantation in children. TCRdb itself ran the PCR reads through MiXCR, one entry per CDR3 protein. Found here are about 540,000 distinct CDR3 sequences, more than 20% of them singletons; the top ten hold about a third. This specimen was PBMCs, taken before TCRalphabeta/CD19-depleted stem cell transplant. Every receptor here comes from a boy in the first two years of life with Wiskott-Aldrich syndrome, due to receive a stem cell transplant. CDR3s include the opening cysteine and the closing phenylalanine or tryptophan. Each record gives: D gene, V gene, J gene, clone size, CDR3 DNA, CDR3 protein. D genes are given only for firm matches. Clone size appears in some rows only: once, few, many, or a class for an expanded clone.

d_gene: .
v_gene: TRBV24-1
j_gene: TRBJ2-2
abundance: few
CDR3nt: TGTGCCACCAGTGATCCTCCGGCCGGGGAGCTGTTTTTT
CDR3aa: CATSDPPAGELFF

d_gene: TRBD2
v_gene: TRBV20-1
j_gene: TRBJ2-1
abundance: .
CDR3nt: TGCAGTGCCGAACCGACTAGCGGGTTCTACAATGAGCAGTTCTTC
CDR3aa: CSAEPTSGFYNEQFF

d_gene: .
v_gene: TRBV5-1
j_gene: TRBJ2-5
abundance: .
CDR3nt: TGCGCCAGCAGCTCTAGGTCCGGACAAGAGACCCAGTACTTC
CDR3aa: CASSSRSGQETQYF

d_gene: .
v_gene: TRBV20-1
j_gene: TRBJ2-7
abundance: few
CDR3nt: TGCAGTGCTAGTTTGCAGGGTATCTACGAGCAGTACTTC
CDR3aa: CSASLQGIYEQYF

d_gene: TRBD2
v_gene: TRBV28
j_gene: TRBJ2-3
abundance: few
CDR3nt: TGTGCCAGCAGTTTTCGCCTAGCGGGAGTCGCAGATACGCAGTATTTT
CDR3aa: CASSFRLAGVADTQYF

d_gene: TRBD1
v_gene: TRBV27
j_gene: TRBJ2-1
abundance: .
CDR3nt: TGTGCCAGCAGTTCGGGGAGACAGGGGCCCTACAATGAGCAGTTCTTC
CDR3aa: CASSSGRQGPYNEQFF

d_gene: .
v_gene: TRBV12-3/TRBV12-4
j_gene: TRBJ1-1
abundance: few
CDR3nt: TGTGCCAGCAGATCACAGGGTATCCCTGAAGCTTTCTTT
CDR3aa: CASRSQGIPEAFF

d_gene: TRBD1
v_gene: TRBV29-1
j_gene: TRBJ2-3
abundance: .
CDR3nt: TGCAGCGTCGAGAGGGACAGCACCACAGATACGCAGTATTTT
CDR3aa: CSVERDSTTDTQYF

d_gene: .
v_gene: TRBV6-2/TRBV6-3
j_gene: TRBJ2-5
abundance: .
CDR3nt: TGTGCCAGTCAAGGCCAGGAAGAAGAGACCCAGTACTTC
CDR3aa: CASQGQEEETQYF

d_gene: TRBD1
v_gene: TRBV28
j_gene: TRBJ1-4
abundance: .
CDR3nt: TGTGCCAGCAGTTTACCCGGTACACCATCGACAGGGCGTGCAACTAATGAAAAACTGTTTTTT
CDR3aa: CASSLPGTPSTGRATNEKLFF

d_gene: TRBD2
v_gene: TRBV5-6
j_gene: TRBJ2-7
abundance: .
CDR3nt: TGTGCCAGCACGTTCGGACTAGCGGGAGGGAAGGAGCAGTACTTC
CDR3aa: CASTFGLAGGKEQYF

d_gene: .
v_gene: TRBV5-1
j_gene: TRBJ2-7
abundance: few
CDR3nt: TGCGCCAGCAGCTTGATGTCCGGCGAGCAGTACTTC
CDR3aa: CASSLMSGEQYF

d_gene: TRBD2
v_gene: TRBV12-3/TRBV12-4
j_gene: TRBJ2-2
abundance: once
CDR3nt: TGTGCCAGCAGCAGATTAGCGGGAGTGTTTTATTCGAACACCGGGGAGCTGTTTTTT
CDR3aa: CASSRLAGVFYSNTGELFF

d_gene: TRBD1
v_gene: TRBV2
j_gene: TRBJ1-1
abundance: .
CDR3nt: TGTGCCAGCAGCGGGGGGACAGGGGGGATGAACACTGAAGCTTTCTTT
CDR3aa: CASSGGTGGMNTEAFF

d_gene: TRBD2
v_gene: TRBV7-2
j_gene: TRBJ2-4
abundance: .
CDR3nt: TGTGCCAGCAGCTTAGACCTAGCGGGAGAGGACATTCAGTACTTC
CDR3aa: CASSLDLAGEDIQYF

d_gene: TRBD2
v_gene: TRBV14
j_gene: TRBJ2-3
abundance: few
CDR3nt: TGTGCCAGCAGCCAAGGACTAGCGGGAGGCACATATACGCAGTATTTT
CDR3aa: CASSQGLAGGTYTQYF

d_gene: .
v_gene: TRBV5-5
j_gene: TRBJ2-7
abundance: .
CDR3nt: TGTGCCAGCAGCCCGGGTACGGGGCCCAACGAGCAGTACTTC
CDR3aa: CASSPGTGPNEQYF

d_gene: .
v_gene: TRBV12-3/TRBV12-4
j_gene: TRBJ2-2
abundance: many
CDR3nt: TGTGCCAGCAGATACGGGGGGCGGACCGGGGAGCTGTTTTTT
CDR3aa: CASRYGGRTGELFF

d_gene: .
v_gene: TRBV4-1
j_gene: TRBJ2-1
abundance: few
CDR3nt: TGCGCCAGCAGCCAAGAAGGATCCTGGAGTAAGGGCAATGAGCAGTTCTTC
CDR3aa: CASSQEGSWSKGNEQFF

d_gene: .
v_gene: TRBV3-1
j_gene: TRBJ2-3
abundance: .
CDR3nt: TGTGCCAGCAGCCTTGAGGGAAGCGGAACTAGCACAGATACGCAGTATTTT
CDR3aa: CASSLEGSGTSTDTQYF

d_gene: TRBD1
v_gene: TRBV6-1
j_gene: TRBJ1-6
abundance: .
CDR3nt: TGTGCCAGCGTCCTGGGACAGGGTTTGAATTCACCCCTCCACTTT
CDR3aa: CASVLGQGLNSPLHF

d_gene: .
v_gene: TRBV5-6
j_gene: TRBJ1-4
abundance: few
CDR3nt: TGTGCCAGCAGCTTATCAGCCCTTAATGAAAAACTGTTTTTT
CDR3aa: CASSLSALNEKLFF

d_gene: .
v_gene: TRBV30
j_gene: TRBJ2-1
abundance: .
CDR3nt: TGTGCCTGGAGTGTTGGGGGGTCTGTGAATGAGCAGTTCTTC
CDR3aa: CAWSVGGSVNEQFF

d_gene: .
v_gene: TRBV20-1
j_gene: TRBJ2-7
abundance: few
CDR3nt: TGCAGTGCTCAGCCGCGACTAGGCTACTACGAGCAGTACTTC
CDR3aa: CSAQPRLGYYEQYF

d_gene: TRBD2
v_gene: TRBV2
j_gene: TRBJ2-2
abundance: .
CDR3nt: TGTGCCAGCAATCCGGGACTAGTTAGGACCGGGGAGCTGTTTTTT
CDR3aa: CASNPGLVRTGELFF

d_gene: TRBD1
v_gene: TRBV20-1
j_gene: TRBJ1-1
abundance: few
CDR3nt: TGCAGTGCTACTTGGGACAGGGTGTCGACTGAAGCTTTCTTT
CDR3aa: CSATWDRVSTEAFF